This TCR beta chain is drawn from a study of human T cells and chemical hapten exposure. TCRdb re-called the RACE reads with MiXCR, one entry per CDR3 protein. In the table there are approximately 340,000 distinct CDR3 sequences, approximately 6.3% of which are singletons. CDR3 length: 12 amino acids. Deletions cut 5 bases from V and 4 bases from J, with 11 bases between. CDR1 and CDR2 from the germline V gene are SQVTM and ANQGSEA. This clonotype has ten or more counts. As yet, its antigen is unknown. Findings and caveats of the study: PT1 expanded TCR numbers tracked positively with patch test score.

The time point was: patch test 1, 2 weeks after DPC sensitization. The treatment is: therapeutic diphenylcyclopropenone sensitization with weekly scalp DPC. V usage is TRBV29-1 and J usage is TRBJ1-1; D is undetermined. This material consisted of whole blood, taken in connection with sensitization to the hapten diphenylcyclopropenone (DPC). This clonotype was sampled from a woman between 18 and 29 years old with alopecia areata. Some clones in this sample may be carry-over from other donors' samples. The CDR3 bases are TGCAGCGTTCTCCTAAGAGGCACTGAAGCTTTCTTT. Translating gives CSVLLRGTEAFF.